The 27 T cell receptor beta chains below were found in one sample sequenced in a study of human T cells and chemical hapten exposure. Each CDR3 protein gets one entry after TCRdb re-called the RACE reads with MiXCR. Here the sample spans fewer than 100,000 distinct CDR3 sequences, about 9.3% being singletons. Specified time point: patch test 2, 6 weeks after DPC sensitization. The sample's treatment: therapeutic diphenylcyclopropenone sensitization with weekly scalp DPC. The sample here was whole blood, taken in connection with sensitization to the hapten diphenylcyclopropenone (DPC). These receptors came from a woman aged 40 to 49 with alopecia areata. Some clones in this sample may be carry-over from other donors' samples.

The chain carries TRBV7-6 and TRBJ2-3; the match to TRBD2 covers 12 bases. The V gene's germline CDR1 is SGHVS and CDR2 FNYEAQ. Trimming cost V 5 bases and J 7 bases; bases outside gene matches: 7. The CDR3 has 15 residues. CDR3 DNA: TGTGCCAGCAGCACACTAGCGGGAGGCCAATATACGCAGTATTTT. Translation gives CASSTLAGGQYTQYF.

This clonotype was found many times. This chain connects TRBV20-1 to TRBJ1-5, with D unresolved. The germline CDR1 and CDR2 sequences are DFQATT and SNEGSKA (reference sequence). V lost 6 bases, J lost 1 base, and 16 bases lay in between. This CDR3 has 15 residues. The CDR3: CSAPPGVASNQPQHF. DNA of the CDR3: TGCAGTGCCCCCCCCGGGGTCGCGAGCAATCAGCCCCAGCATTTT.

This clonotype was counted ten times or more. This chain connects TRBV12-3 or TRBV12-4 to TRBJ1-5; 10 bases map to TRBD1. The CDR3 extends over 15 amino acids. The V segment lost 6 bases and the J segment 6 bases; nucleotides outside the gene matches: 8. As DNA, the CDR3 is TGTGCCAGCAGGTTCGACAGGGGGCCGAGTCAGCCCCAGCATTTT. Amino acid sequence: CASRFDRGPSQPQHF.

The chain links TRBV6-5 to TRBJ1-1, with D uncertain. Germline V gene lookup returns CDR1 MNHEY and CDR2 SVGAGI. V was shortened by 6 bases and J by 2 bases, with 10 bases between the two germline ends. The length of the CDR3 is 13 residues. CDR3 in DNA: TGTGCCAGCAGCCCCGATATAAACACTGAAGCTTTCTTT. Protein sequence: CASSPDINTEAFF.

Only a few counts were recorded for this clonotype. As DNA, the CDR3 is TGTGCCAGCAGCCACGGGGCTCTCGCTGCCACAGATACGCAGTATTTT. Translating gives CASSHGALAATDTQYF. The chain employs TRBV7-3 and TRBJ2-3; D possibly matches TRBD1 or TRBD2 (5 bases each). Germline-derived CDR1 and CDR2 are SGHTA and FQGTGA. The CDR3 is 16 amino acids. Trimming cost V 5 bases and J 2 bases, with 17 bases left between them.

This clonotype was picked up many times. This chain connects TRBV7-2 to TRBJ2-5, with D perhaps matching TRBD2 (5 bases). Germline lookup yields CDR1 SGHTA and CDR2 FQGNSA. The CDR3 covers 14 residues. The V end was cut by 3 bases, the J end by 5 bases, with 13 bases between. CDR3 sequence (DNA): TGTGCCAGCAGCTTGAGCGGTCCGGGGGAGACCCAGTACTTC. It codes for CASSLSGPGETQYF.

This clonotype was counted many times. The chain joins TRBV7-6 to TRBJ2-7; TRBD1 agrees at 9 bases. The CDR3 runs 15 residues. Germline V gives CDR1 SGHVS, CDR2 FNYEAQ. Germline trimming cut 1 base from V and 0 bases from J; bases unmatched to any gene: 1. The CDR3 sequence: CASSLETGGSYEQYF. The CDR3 DNA reads TGTGCCAGCAGCTTAGAGACAGGGGGCTCCTACGAGCAGTACTTC.

The chain combines TRBV6-2 or TRBV6-3 with TRBJ2-5; possibly TRBD1 for D (7 bases). V was clipped by 6 bases and J by 3 bases, with 35 bases between them. CDR3 length equals 21 residues. CDR1 is MNHEY and CDR2 is SVGEGT in the germline V gene. CDR3 loop: CASSPFRRMEGAGRFEETQYF. The CDR3 DNA sequence: TGTGCCAGCAGCCCCTTCCGTAGAATGGAGGGGGCGGGACGGTTTGAAGAGACCCAGTACTTC.

This clonotype was counted many times. This rearrangement joins TRBV5-1 to TRBJ2-2; D not certain. Trimming removed 4 bases from V and 1 base from J, with 8 bases in between. Germline V gene lookup returns CDR1 SGHRS and CDR2 YFSETQ. The CDR3 runs to 14 residues. The CDR3 spells CASSQEGNTGELFF. The CDR3 bases are TGCGCCAGCAGCCAGGAAGGGAACACCGGGGAGCTGTTTTTT. Full variable domain (remainder filled in from reference TRBV5-1 and TRBJ2-2): KAGVTQTPRYLIKTRGQQVTLSCSPISGHRSVSWYQQTPGQGLQFLFEYFSETQRNKGNFPGRFSGRQFSNSRSEMNVSTLELGDSALYLCASSQEGNTGELFFGEGSRLTVL.

The genes are TRBV12-3 or TRBV12-4 and TRBJ2-4, with unresolved D. The CDR3 totals 15 residues. Trimming stripped 6 bases from V and 0 bases from J, with 12 bases between. CDR3 DNA: TGTGCCAGCAGACGCCGGACGGGAGCCAAAAACATTCAGTACTTC. Protein sequence: CASRRRTGAKNIQYF.

At least ten counts were recorded for this clonotype. The genes are TRBV6-2 or TRBV6-3 and TRBJ2-2; possibly TRBD1 for D (5 bases). Trimming stripped 0 bases from V and 4 bases from J, with 12 bases between. The CDR3 runs 16 residues. CDR1 is MNHEY, CDR2 SVGEGT, per germline. As DNA, the CDR3 is TGTGCCAGCAGTTACTCATGGGGCCGGAGCACCGGGGAGCTGTTTTTT. As protein: CASSYSWGRSTGELFF.

There are a few counts of this clonotype. The chain combines TRBV18 with TRBJ2-2; tentative D call: TRBD2 (5 bases). This CDR3 has 16 amino acids. The V end lost 1 base, the J end lost 6 bases, and 15 bases lay between the germline ends. From germline, CDR1 is KGHSH and CDR2 LQKENI. The CDR3 bases are TGTGCCAGCTCACCACTGATTAGCCGGAGGTCCGGGGAGCTGTTTTTT. Protein product: CASSPLISRRSGELFF.

This clonotype was detected ten times or more. The gene calls are TRBV7-9 and TRBJ2-1, with D maybe TRBD1 (6 bases). The germline V gene has CDR1 SEHNR and CDR2 FQNEAQ (reference sequence). The CDR3 contains 14 residues. V was shortened by 1 base and J by 6 bases, with 10 bases between the two germline ends. As DNA, the CDR3 is TGTGCCAGCAGCTTAGTACAGGGCTCCAATGAGCAGTTCTTC. The encoded protein is CASSLVQGSNEQFF.

This clonotype was observed at least ten times. Sequence at one end of the junction differs from germline and may be a read error. The gene calls are TRBV7-2 and TRBJ2-5; TRBD2 might be the D (6 bases). Looked up from germline, CDR1 is SGHTA and CDR2 is FQGNSA. The CDR3 is 15 amino acids. This chain's CDR3 is CASSVAARYGETQYF. In nucleotides, the CDR3 is TGTGCCAGCAGCGTAGCGGCGAGATATGGAGAGACCCAGTACTTC.

There are many counts of this clonotype. The rearrangement joins TRBV7-2 to TRBJ2-7; D may be TRBD2 (5 bases). Germline V lookup: CDR1 SGHTA, CDR2 FQGNSA. The ends were cut back, 5 bases at V and 10 bases at J, with 12 bases in the middle. The CDR3 runs 11 residues. The chain's CDR3 is CASSDRGLQYF. The CDR3, as DNA: TGTGCCAGCAGCGACCGGGGTCTTCAGTACTTC.

The sample holds a few counts of this clonotype. The chain has TRBV6-2 or TRBV6-3 and TRBJ2-2; tentatively, D is TRBD1 (7 bases). CDR1 MNHEY and CDR2 SVGEGT come from the germline V gene. V was cut by 6 bases and J by 6 bases, with 11 bases left in between. CDR3 size: 13 residues. CDR3 bases: TGTGCCAGCAGGGACAGGAGGGCCGGGGAGCTGTTTTTT. It encodes CASRDRRAGELFF.

This clonotype rates as medium-sized. This sequence joins TRBV29-1 and TRBJ2-5; 8 bases line up with TRBD1. CDR1 is SQVTM and CDR2 is ANQGSEA in the germline V gene. V lost 7 bases, J lost 5 bases, and 9 bases stayed unmatched. The CDR3 covers 13 residues. CDR3 region: CSATGTGGETQYF. CDR3 nucleotide sequence: TGCAGCGCCACCGGGACAGGAGGGGAGACCCAGTACTTC.

A few counts support this clonotype. The V call is TRBV28, the J call TRBJ2-2; 8 bases agree with TRBD2. This CDR3 spans 16 amino acids. V shed 6 bases, J shed 5 bases, and the junction held 11 bases outside the gene matches. CDR1 and CDR2 (germline): MDHEN, SYDVKM. The CDR3 DNA reads TGTGCCAGCAGCTCTCCCGGACTAGCAGGGACCGGGGAGCTGTTTTTT. It is translated as CASSSPGLAGTGELFF.

In this sample, this clonotype turned up many times. The chain joins TRBV13 to TRBJ2-7; the D gene is possibly TRBD2 (6 bases). CDR1 and CDR2 from the germline V gene are PRHDT and FYEKMQ (reference sequence). The CDR3 totals 16 residues. The ends were cut back, 5 bases at V and 2 bases at J, with 19 bases in the middle. CDR3 region: CASSPPGGARPYEQYF. The CDR3 coding sequence is TGTGCCAGCAGCCCCCCAGGAGGGGCCCGGCCCTACGAGCAGTACTTC. The complete variable domain, with remaining parts taken from reference TRBV13 and TRBJ2-7, reads AAGVIQSPRHLIKEKRETATLKCYPIPRHDTVYWYQQGPGQDPQFLISFYEKMQSDKGSIPDRFSAQQFSDYHSELNMSSLELGDSALYFCASSPPGGARPYEQYFGPGTRLTVT.

This clonotype was counted ten times or more. The gene calls are TRBV29-1 and TRBJ2-1, with 14 bases aligning to TRBD2. V lost 8 bases to trimming and J lost 10 bases; unmatched junction nucleotides: 13. This CDR3 region has 15 residues. The germline V gene has CDR1 SQVTM and CDR2 ANQGSEA. The CDR3 DNA reads TGCAGCTTCGAGCCGGGGACTAGCGGGAGTAGCGAGCAGTTCTTC. Its protein is CSFEPGTSGSSEQFF.

The gene calls are TRBV10-3 and TRBJ1-3; D is possibly TRBD1 (5 bases). This CDR3 is built from 16 residues. Trimming shortened V by 3 bases and J by 0 bases, and 12 bases separated the two germline ends. The germline CDR1 and CDR2 sequences are ENHRY and SYGVKD. The CDR3 DNA reads as TGTGCCATCAGTGAAAGGCAGGGTATCTCTGGAAACACCATATATTTT. Encoded protein: CAISERQGISGNTIYF.

V and J are TRBV6-2 or TRBV6-3 and TRBJ1-1, with D perhaps matching TRBD1 (5 bases). Trimming removed 2 bases from V and 5 bases from J, with 12 bases in between. In germline, CDR1 is MNHEY, CDR2 SVGEGT. The CDR3 spans 14 residues. CDR3 sequence: CASSYTRVGTEAFF. CDR3 coding DNA: TGTGCCAGCAGTTACACCAGGGTTGGTACTGAAGCTTTCTTT.

This clonotype has more than one count but fewer than ten. V gene TRBV3-1 combines with J gene TRBJ1-5, with D possibly TRBD1 on 5 matching bases. This CDR3 region has 14 residues. Per germline, CDR1 LGHDT and CDR2 YNNKEL (reference sequence). Trimming pared 5 bases from V and 0 bases from J, leaving 8 bases between. The CDR3 DNA is TGTGCCAGCAGCAGGGGCTTTAGCAATCAGCCCCAGCATTTT. This encodes CASSRGFSNQPQHF.

This clonotype was detected many times. J is TRBJ1-1 and V is TRBV10-3, with 11 bases identical to TRBD1. The CDR3 loop spans 14 amino acids. From germline, CDR1 is ENHRY and CDR2 SYGVKD. Trimming at V came to 11 bases and at J to 3 bases, leaving 8 bases not matched to a gene. CDR3 residues: CAAQQGQGDTEAFF. CDR3 coding DNA: TGTGCCGCGCAACAGGGACAGGGGGACACTGAAGCTTTCTTT.

The chain recombines TRBV29-1 with TRBJ1-2, with D tentatively TRBD1 (5 bases). Between the trimmed V and J ends, which lost 0 bases and 2 bases, there was a span of 13 bases. CDR3 length: 15 residues. The V gene's germline CDR1 is SQVTM and CDR2 ANQGSEA. Here the CDR3 DNA reads TGCAGCGTTGAAGATAGGGGAGCGGTAAACTATGGCTACACCTTC. It is translated as CSVEDRGAVNYGYTF.

This clonotype was detected only a few times. The chain uses TRBV11-2 and TRBJ2-3, with TRBD2 identical over 8 bases. CDR1 is SGHAT, CDR2 FQNNGV, per germline. J was trimmed by 6 bases and V by 4 bases; bases with no gene match: 6. The CDR3 spans 14 residues. The CDR3 region is CASSYGTRGDTQYF. For the CDR3, the DNA is TGTGCCAGCAGCTACGGGACTAGGGGGGATACGCAGTATTTT.

This clonotype was recorded many times. The CDR3 bases are TGTGCCAGCAGCACCTCGGGACTAGAAGAGGAGACCCAGTACTTC. Its protein product is CASSTSGLEEETQYF. The V gene is TRBV21-1, the J gene TRBJ2-5; the table names TRBD2, a call not compared with the DNA. TRBV21-1 is a pseudogene locus. This CDR3 has 15 amino acids.